A selection of T cell receptor beta chains follows, all from one sample in a study of spatial heterogeneity in lung cancer. One entry per CDR3 protein results from TCRdb running MiXCR on the 5' RACE reads. The sample holds about 26,000 distinct CDR3 sequences, around 5.9% seen once. The starting material was PBMCs, obtained at follow-up. The origin of the receptors is a male donor with early-stage non-small cell lung cancer. The CDR3 runs from the conserved cysteine through the conserved F or W. The order of the fields is D gene, V gene, J gene, clone size, CDR3 DNA, CDR3 protein. A D gene is named only where the DNA matches it firmly. Rows may omit the clone size; those that give it use once, few, many or a size class.

TRBD2	TRBV7-2	TRBJ2-3	few	TGTGCCAGCAGCTTGACGGGAGGCCGGGTGGATACGCAGTATTTT	CASSLTGGRVDTQYF
TRBD1	TRBV4-3	TRBJ1-4	many	TGCGCCAGCAGCCAAGATTTGGTGCAGACAGGGGGACCGGCTAATGAAAAACTGTTTTTT	CASSQDLVQTGGPANEKLFF
TRBD2	TRBV6-5	TRBJ2-1	NA	TGTGCCAGCAGTAGGGGACTAGCGGCTTACAATGAGCAGTTCTTC	CASSRGLAAYNEQFF
NA	TRBV29-1	TRBJ2-1	many	TGCAGCGCGGAACCGACTAGTTTTTATGAGCAGTTCTTC	CSAEPTSFYEQFF
NA	TRBV11-3	TRBJ1-1	many	TGTGCCAGCAGCTTGGCAGACCTGAGGACTGAAGCTTTCTTT	CASSLADLRTEAFF
NA	TRBV7-7	TRBJ2-3	NA	TGTGCTAGCAGCCGAGGGGGGAACAGGGCGGATACGCAGTATTTT	CASSRGGNRADTQYF
TRBD2	TRBV9	TRBJ2-1	many	TGTGCCAGCAGCTCCGGACTAGCGGGGGCGTCCTACAATGAGCAGTTCTTC	CASSSGLAGASYNEQFF
TRBD2	TRBV6-5	TRBJ2-1	many	TGTGCCAGCAGATCCCTAGCGGGAGGTTCAAATGAGCAGTTCTTC	CASRSLAGGSNEQFF
NA	TRBV18	TRBJ1-4	few	TGTGCCAGCTCACCACAGCGGGAGGAAGAAAAACTGTTTTTT	CASSPQREEEKLFF
TRBD2	TRBV7-2	TRBJ2-5	many	TGTGCCAGCAGCTTAGTCGGGGGGAACCACCAAGAGACCCAGTACTTC	CASSLVGGNHQETQYF
TRBD2	TRBV3-1	TRBJ2-7	NA	TGTGCCACCCGATCGGGGGGGGCGCGGTACGAGCAGTACTTC	CATRSGGARYEQYF
NA	TRBV7-2	TRBJ1-1	many	TGTGCCAGCAGCCCAGTCCCGGGGGCTGGGACTGAAGCTTTCTTT	CASSPVPGAGTEAFF
NA	TRBV5-8	TRBJ1-2	NA	TGTGCCAGCAGCAGCCGGGACAAGGATGGCTACACCTTC	CASSSRDKDGYTF
TRBD1	TRBV6-2/TRBV6-3	TRBJ2-3	NA	TGTGCCAGCAGCGTCAGGGGGCTCGGCACAGATACGCAGTATTTT	CASSVRGLGTDTQYF
TRBD2	TRBV3-1	TRBJ2-7	many	TGTGCCAGCAGCCAATTCCTAGCGGGGGCCGCAAGCTCCTACGAGCAGTACTTC	CASSQFLAGAASSYEQYF
NA	TRBV6-2/TRBV6-3	TRBJ1-3	NA	TGTGCCAGCAGTTTAAGCGGAGTATCTGGAAACACCATATATTTT	CASSLSGVSGNTIYF
TRBD1	TRBV9	TRBJ2-2	many	TGTGCCAGCAGCGGCGGACAGGGTCGCACCGGGGAGCTGTTTTTT	CASSGGQGRTGELFF
NA	TRBV24-1	TRBJ2-1	many	TGTGCCATCCAGGATCGTGCCTACAATGAGCAGTTCTTC	CAIQDRAYNEQFF
NA	TRBV7-8	TRBJ1-1	many	TGTGCCAGCAGCTCGGGACACCGGAACACTGAAGCTTTCTTT	CASSSGHRNTEAFF
NA	TRBV20-1	TRBJ2-1	NA	TGCAGTGCTAGAGATGCCGGACAGAGATACAATGAGCAGTTCTTC	CSARDAGQRYNEQFF
NA	TRBV7-2	TRBJ1-1	NA	TGTGCCAGCAGCTTAGAGATGGACGTCGCCACTGAAGCTTTCTTT	CASSLEMDVATEAFF
TRBD2	TRBV7-2	TRBJ2-3	many	TGTGCCAGCAGCTCGGGACTAGCCTTCGCAGATACGCAGTATTTT	CASSSGLAFADTQYF
NA	TRBV11-1	TRBJ2-2	large	TGTGCCAGCACCCTTTCTTTTGGCACCGGGGAGCTGTTTTTT	CASTLSFGTGELFF
TRBD2	TRBV29-1	TRBJ2-3	many	TGCAGCGTTTCCCTCTTACTAGCGGGGGTTCGAGATACGCAGTATTTT	CSVSLLLAGVRDTQYF
NA	TRBV7-9	TRBJ1-5	few	TGTGCCAGCACCCTCGGACCGTATAGCAATCAGCCCCAGCATTTT	CASTLGPYSNQPQHF
NA	TRBV7-3	TRBJ1-5	few	TGTGCCAGCAGCCCGGCGGGAGGGGATCAGCCCCAGCATTTT	CASSPAGGDQPQHF
NA	TRBV6-2/TRBV6-3	TRBJ2-3	many	TGTGCCAGCGGCCCTGGGCCAGATACGCAGTATTTT	CASGPGPDTQYF
NA	TRBV24-1	TRBJ2-1	many	TGTGCCACCAGTGATTTATCAGGGGCGAGCTCCTACAATGAGCAGTTCTTC	CATSDLSGASSYNEQFF
TRBD1	TRBV7-6	TRBJ1-2	many	TGTGCCAGCAGCCCTGGTGGGCAGGGGGAAAGCTACACCTTC	CASSPGGQGESYTF
TRBD1	TRBV11-1	TRBJ1-6	NA	TGTGCCAGCAGCTTAACAACAGGGGGCCACTCACCCCTCCACTTT	CASSLTTGGHSPLHF
NA	TRBV28	TRBJ1-5	many	TGTGCCAGCATCCCCATATACGGGGGGCGCGGGCCCCAGCATTTT	CASIPIYGGRGPQHF
NA	TRBV12-3/TRBV12-4	TRBJ1-5	many	TGTGCCAGCAGTGGAGAATTATTAAATCAGCCCCAGCATTTT	CASSGELLNQPQHF
TRBD1	TRBV6-2/TRBV6-3	TRBJ2-7	few	TGTGCCAGCAGGAGCACCGGGACAGGAGGCTACGAGCAGTACTTC	CASRSTGTGGYEQYF
NA	TRBV5-4	TRBJ1-1	many	TGTGCCAGCAGCTTGTACGGTGCGACTGAAGCTTTCTTT	CASSLYGATEAFF
NA	TRBV7-9	TRBJ2-1	NA	TGTGCCAGCAGCGACCCACTAGCAGGGAATAGGAGAAATGAGCAGTTCTTC	CASSDPLAGNRRNEQFF
NA	TRBV20-1	TRBJ2-3	many	TGCAGTGCTAGAGTGGACGGCACTAGCACAGATACGCAGTATTTT	CSARVDGTSTDTQYF
NA	TRBV7-2	TRBJ2-2	NA	TGTGCCAGCAGCTTGGGTCTAGAAATCTCAGGGGAGCTGTTTTTT	CASSLGLEISGELFF
NA	TRBV19	TRBJ1-5	NA	TGTGCCAGTAGTATAGACTGGGACAGCAATCAGCCCCAGCATTTT	CASSIDWDSNQPQHF
NA	TRBV5-1	TRBJ2-1	few	TGCGCCAGCACCCTTATAGCGGACTCCTACAATGAGCAGTTCTTC	CASTLIADSYNEQFF
NA	TRBV7-2	TRBJ2-1	NA	TGTGCCAGCAGCTTAGGATTTGCCAATGAGCAGTTCTTC	CASSLGFANEQFF
NA	TRBV4-2	TRBJ2-1	many	TGTGCCAGCAGCCAAGGATCCGGGACAGGGCGCCGGGGGACTAGCAATGAGCAGTTCTTC	CASSQGSGTGRRGTSNEQFF
NA	TRBV20-1	TRBJ2-6	few	TGCAGTGCTAGAGAAGGCTCCGGGGCCAACGTCCTGACTTTC	CSAREGSGANVLTF
NA	TRBV2	TRBJ2-7	few	TGTGCCAGCAGTGAAGAGGTGGCAAGAGCCTACGAGCAGTACTTC	CASSEEVARAYEQYF
NA	TRBV2	TRBJ1-5	many	TGTGCCAGCAGTGAAGCGCTTGTTAGCAATCAGCCCCAGCATTTT	CASSEALVSNQPQHF
TRBD2	TRBV5-1	TRBJ2-1	many	TGCGCCAGCAGAAATAGCGGGAGTAGCGATGAGCAGTTCTTC	CASRNSGSSDEQFF
NA	TRBV20-1	TRBJ2-7	NA	TGCAGTGCTCCCTCCCCGAGGGGGCCGGGGGAGCAGAACTTC	CSAPSPRGPGEQNF
NA	TRBV18	TRBJ2-4	NA	TGTGCCAGCTTCACAGAGCTCAAAAACATTCAGTACTTC	CASFTELKNIQYF
NA	TRBV4-3	TRBJ1-1	many	TGCGCCAGCAGCCAAGAGGTCGGGCGGAACACTGAAGCTTTCTTT	CASSQEVGRNTEAFF
TRBD1	TRBV5-1	TRBJ1-1	many	TGCGCCAGCAGCTGGAGGGACAGGTCAATGAACACTGAAGCTTTCTTT	CASSWRDRSMNTEAFF
NA	TRBV19	TRBJ2-3	many	TGTGCCAGTAGTAGGACAGATACGCAGTATTTT	CASSRTDTQYF
NA	TRBV4-3	TRBJ2-1	few	TGCGCCAGCAGCCAAGATGCGCTAGTGAAGAATGAGCAGTTCTTC	CASSQDALVKNEQFF
TRBD1	TRBV13	TRBJ2-2	few	TGTGCCAGCAGCCTCACGCGCCCGACAGGGTTGGTCTCGAACACCGGGGAGCTGTTTTTT	CASSLTRPTGLVSNTGELFF
TRBD2	TRBV4-2	TRBJ2-4	many	TGTGCCAGCAGCCAGGAACTAGCGGGGCGACAGTACTTC	CASSQELAGRQYF
NA	TRBV25-1	TRBJ2-1	many	TGTGCCAGCAGTGAGGAGGCAGGGTGGCTAGCCTACAATGAGCAGTTCTTC	CASSEEAGWLAYNEQFF
NA	TRBV6-4	TRBJ2-2	NA	TGTGCCAGCAGTGTGGAGGGGGGCTCCGGGGAGCTGTTTTTT	CASSVEGGSGELFF
NA	TRBV7-2	TRBJ1-1	many	TGTGCCAGCAGCTTGGCCGGGACGGCAAACACTGAAGCCTTCTTT	CASSLAGTANTEAFF
TRBD1	TRBV29-1	TRBJ1-2	few	TGCAGCGCCCCACAGGGGGACAACTATGGCTACACCTTC	CSAPQGDNYGYTF
NA	TRBV11-3	TRBJ1-2	few	TGTGCCAGCAGCTCTCCAGGGGCGAATGGCTACACCTTC	CASSSPGANGYTF
TRBD2	TRBV27	TRBJ2-5	NA	TGTGCCAGCAGTTTAAGGGCCTCCGGGGGGGCCCATCGAGAGACCCAGTACTTC	CASSLRASGGAHRETQYF
TRBD1	TRBV25-1	TRBJ2-1	NA	TGTGCCAGCAGTGGGGGAGGACAGGGGAATGAGCAGTTCTTC	CASSGGGQGNEQFF